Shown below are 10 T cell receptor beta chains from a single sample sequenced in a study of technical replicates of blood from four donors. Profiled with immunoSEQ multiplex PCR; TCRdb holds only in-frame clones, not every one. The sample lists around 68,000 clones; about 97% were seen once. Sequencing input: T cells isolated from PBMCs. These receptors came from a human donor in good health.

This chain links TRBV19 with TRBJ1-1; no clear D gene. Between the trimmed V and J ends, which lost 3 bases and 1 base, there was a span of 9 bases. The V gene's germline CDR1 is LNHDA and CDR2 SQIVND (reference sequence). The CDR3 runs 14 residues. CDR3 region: CASSITVGNTEAFF. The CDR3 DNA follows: TGTGCCAGTAGTATTACCGTCGGGAACACTGAAGCTTTCTTT.

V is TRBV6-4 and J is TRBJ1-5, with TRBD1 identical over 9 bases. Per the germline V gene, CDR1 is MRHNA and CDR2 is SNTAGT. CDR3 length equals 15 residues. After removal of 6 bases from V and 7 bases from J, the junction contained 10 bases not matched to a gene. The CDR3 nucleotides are TGTGCCAGCAGACCCACAGGGGGCGCAGGACAGCCCCAGCATTTT. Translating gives CASRPTGGAGQPQHF.

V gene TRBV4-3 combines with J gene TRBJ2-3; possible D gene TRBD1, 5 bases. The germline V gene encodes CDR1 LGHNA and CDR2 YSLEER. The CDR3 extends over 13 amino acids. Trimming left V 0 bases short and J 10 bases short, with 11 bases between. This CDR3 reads CASSQDPGIAQYF. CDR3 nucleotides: TGCGCCAGCAGCCAAGATCCAGGGATTGCGCAGTATTTT.

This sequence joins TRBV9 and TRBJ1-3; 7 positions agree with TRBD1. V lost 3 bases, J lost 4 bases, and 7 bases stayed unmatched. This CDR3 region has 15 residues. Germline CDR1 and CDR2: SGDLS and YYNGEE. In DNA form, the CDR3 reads TGTGCCAGCAGCGGCGGAGGACAGGTGGGAAACACCATATATTTT. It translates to CASSGGGQVGNTIYF.

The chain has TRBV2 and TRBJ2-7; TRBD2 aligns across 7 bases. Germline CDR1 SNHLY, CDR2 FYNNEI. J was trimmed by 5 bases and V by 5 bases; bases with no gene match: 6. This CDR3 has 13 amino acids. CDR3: CASSSGNFNEQYF. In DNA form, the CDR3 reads TGTGCCAGCAGTAGCGGGAATTTTAACGAGCAGTACTTC.

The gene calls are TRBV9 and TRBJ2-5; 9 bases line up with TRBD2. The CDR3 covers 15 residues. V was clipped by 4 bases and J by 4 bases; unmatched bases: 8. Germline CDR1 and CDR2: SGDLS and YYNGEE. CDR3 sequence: CASSFIAGAGETQYF. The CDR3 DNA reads TGTGCCAGCAGCTTTATAGCGGGAGCGGGAGAGACCCAGTACTTC. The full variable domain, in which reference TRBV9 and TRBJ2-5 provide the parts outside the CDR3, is DSGVTQTPKHLITATGQRVTLRCSPRSGDLSVYWYQQSLDQGLQFLIQYYNGEERAKGNILERFSAQQFPDLHSELNLSSLELGDSALYFCASSFIAGAGETQYFGPGTRLLVL.

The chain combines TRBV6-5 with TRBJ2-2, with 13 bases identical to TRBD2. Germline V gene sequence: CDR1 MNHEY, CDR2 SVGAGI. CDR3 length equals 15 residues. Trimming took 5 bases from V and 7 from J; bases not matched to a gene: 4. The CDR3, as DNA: TGTGCCAGCAGTAAACTAGCGGGAGGGGTCGGGGAGCTGTTTTTT. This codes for CASSKLAGGVGELFF.

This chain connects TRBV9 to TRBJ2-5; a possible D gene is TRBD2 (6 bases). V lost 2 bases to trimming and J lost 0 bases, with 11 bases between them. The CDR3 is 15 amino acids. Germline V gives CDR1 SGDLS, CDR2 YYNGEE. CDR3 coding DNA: TGTGCCAGCAGCGTGGGACTCGGGTACCAAGAGACCCAGTACTTC. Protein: CASSVGLGYQETQYF.

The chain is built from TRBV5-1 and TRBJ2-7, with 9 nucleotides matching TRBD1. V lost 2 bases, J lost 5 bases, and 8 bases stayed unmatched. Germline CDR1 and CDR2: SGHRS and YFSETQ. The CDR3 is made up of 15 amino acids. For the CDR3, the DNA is TGCGCCAGCAGCTTACGGGACAGGGTCCGCGACGAGCAGTACTTC. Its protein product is CASSLRDRVRDEQYF.

Here the CDR3 DNA reads TGCGCCAGCAGTGAGTCTTCGAGGACCCAGTACTTC. Translation: CASSESSRTQYF. The chain links TRBV10-2 to TRBJ2-5; no clear D. Deletions cut 0 bases from V and 7 bases from J, with 6 bases between. There are 12 residues in the CDR3. The germline V gene has CDR1 WSHSY and CDR2 SAAADI.